Shown below are 14 T cell receptor beta chains from a single sample sequenced in a study of Ad26.COV2.S vaccination and SARS-CoV-2 variants. The data were produced by immunoSEQ multiplex PCR, yet TCRdb's version contains in-frame clones alone and is incomplete. Among about 350,000 clones, 92% were seen once, and the ten largest hold about 3.9%. The sequencing here drew on peripheral blood, taken after recovery from COVID-19. These receptors originate from a human donor who had recovered from COVID-19.

The chain carries TRBV6-6 and TRBJ1-4; no definite D call. Trimming stripped 10 bases from V and 4 bases from J, with 13 bases between. CDR1 is MNHNY and CDR2 is SVGAGI in the germline V gene (reference sequence). This CDR3 contains 13 residues. In nucleotides, the CDR3 is TGTGCCACAGCACTAGGGTATAATGAAAAACTGTTTTTT. It codes for CATALGYNEKLFF.

J is TRBJ1-5 and V is TRBV4-1, with 8 bases identical to TRBD1. The junction had 1 base not matched to a gene; V was cut back by 2 bases and J by 1 base. Germline V gene lookup returns CDR1 MGHRA and CDR2 YSYEKL. The CDR3 totals 15 residues. DNA of the CDR3: TGCGCCAGCAGCCAATACAGGGGGAGCAATCAGCCCCAGCATTTT. This encodes CASSQYRGSNQPQHF.

This clone was seen once. Other nucleotide sequences in the sample specify the same CDR3. In nucleotides, the CDR3 is TGTGCCAGCAGCTTAGCACCTGGGAATCAGCCCCAGCATTTT. It translates to CASSLAPGNQPQHF. The rearrangement uses TRBV11-2 and TRBJ1-5; D gene ambiguous. The CDR3 has 14 amino acids. V was cut by 1 base and J by 4 bases, with 8 bases left in between. Germline loops: CDR1 SGHAT, CDR2 FQNNGV.

The chain recombines TRBV6-6 with TRBJ1-1; D not certain. Germline V gene data show CDR1 as MNHNY and CDR2 as SVGAGI (reference sequence). Trimming left V 7 bases short and J 0 bases short, with 12 bases between. The CDR3 has 14 residues. The CDR3 DNA is TGTGCCAGCATTGAGGATGTTGTGAACACTGAAGCTTTCTTT. It encodes CASIEDVVNTEAFF.

Only one count was recorded for this clone. The V and J genes are TRBV27 and TRBJ2-3; D is ambiguous. This CDR3 has 13 residues. Germline V gene sequence: CDR1 MNHEY, CDR2 SMNVEV (reference sequence). V lost 5 bases and J lost 5, with 11 bases in between. The chain's CDR3 is CASSRSAVDTQYF. The CDR3 nucleotides are TGTGCCAGCAGTAGGTCGGCCGTAGATACGCAGTATTTT.

The V call is TRBV6-1, the J call TRBJ1-5, with TRBD1 as a possible D gene (5 bases). Trimming removed 1 base from V and 0 bases from J, with 13 bases in between. The CDR3 is 17 amino acids. Looked up from germline, CDR1 is MNHNS and CDR2 is SASEGT. The CDR3 sequence: CASSEGARGDSNQPQHF. CDR3 DNA sequence: TGTGCCAGCAGTGAAGGGGCGCGGGGGGATAGCAATCAGCCCCAGCATTTT.

CDR3 sequence reads: CASSQDSSSPGDTQYF. The CDR3 region has the DNA TGCGCCAGCAGCCAAGATAGTTCTTCGCCGGGAGATACGCAGTATTTT. This chain links TRBV4-3 with TRBJ2-3; no firm D call. Trimming removed 0 bases at V and 5 bases at J, with 15 bases between. Germline assignment: CDR1 LGHNA and CDR2 YSLEER. This CDR3 has 16 residues.

This clone was seen once. DNA for the CDR3: TGCGCCAGCAGCCAAAATATAGGGTTGGACGAGCAGTACTTC. This translates into CASSQNIGLDEQYF. The chain employs TRBV4-1 and TRBJ2-7; D remains unclear. This CDR3 contains 14 residues. V dropped 2 bases and J dropped 5 bases, with 13 bases sitting between them. Germline V CDR1 and CDR2: MGHRA, YSYEKL.

The rearrangement joins TRBV5-4 to TRBJ2-2; D possibly matches TRBD1 or TRBD2 (5 bases each). The germline V gene has CDR1 SGHNT and CDR2 YYREEE (reference sequence). The CDR3 contains 16 residues. Trimming removed 0 bases at V and 7 bases at J, with 16 bases between. CDR3 coding DNA: TGTGCCAGCAGCTTGGATCCGGGACGGTTTATCGGGGAGCTGTTTTTT. Protein: CASSLDPGRFIGELFF.

The CDR3 bases are TGTGCCAGCAGCCCTGGGACCGAGGCTGAAAAACTGTTTTTT. Translation: CASSPGTEAEKLFF. The chain is built from TRBV7-9 and TRBJ1-4, with a weak D call TRBD1 (5 bases). Looked up from germline, CDR1 is SEHNR and CDR2 is FQNEAQ (reference sequence). CDR3 length: 14 residues. The V and J ends lost 5 bases and 7 bases respectively, with 14 bases between them.

This clone was seen a few times. CDR3 residues: CASSLDTWTDTQYF. The CDR3 DNA sequence: TGTGCCAGCAGCTTAGATACTTGGACAGATACGCAGTATTTT. The V and J genes are TRBV7-9 and TRBJ2-3; D unresolved. Trimming removed 1 base at V and 3 bases at J, with 8 bases between. The germline V gene has CDR1 SEHNR and CDR2 FQNEAQ (reference sequence). CDR3 length: 14 amino acids. Drawing the rest from reference TRBV7-9 and TRBJ2-3, the complete variable domain is DTGVSQNPRHKITKRGQNVTFRCDPISEHNRLYWYRQTLGQGPEFLTYFQNEAQLEKSRLLSDRFSAERPKGSFSTLEIQRTEQGDSAMYLCASSLDTWTDTQYFGPGTRLTVL.

This rearrangement joins TRBV6-6 to TRBJ1-5, with D possibly matching TRBD1 (6 bases). Germline values: CDR1 MNHNY, CDR2 SVGAGI (reference sequence). The V end lost 1 base, the J end lost 0 bases, and 10 bases lay between the germline ends. The CDR3 consists of 16 residues. This CDR3 reads CASSYLDSVSNQPQHF. In nucleotides, the CDR3 is TGTGCCAGCAGTTACTTGGACAGCGTTAGCAATCAGCCCCAGCATTTT.

The chain recombines TRBV27 with TRBJ2-7; D is unclear. The ends were cut back, 6 bases at V and 5 bases at J, with 8 bases in the middle. Germline values: CDR1 MNHEY, CDR2 SMNVEV (reference sequence). The CDR3 covers 11 residues. The CDR3 loop is CASSVGHEQYF. The CDR3 nucleotides are TGTGCCAGCAGCGTTGGACACGAGCAGTACTTC.

The chain combines TRBV6-2 or TRBV6-3 with TRBJ2-1; 10 nucleotides line up with TRBD2. Germline V gives CDR1 MNHEY, CDR2 SVGEGT. J lost 4 bases, V lost 5 bases, and 5 bases had no gene match. This CDR3 has 15 amino acids. CDR3 sequence (DNA): TGTGCCAGCAGTAAAGCGGGGGGGCAATACAATGAGCAGTTCTTC. This translates into CASSKAGGQYNEQFF.